This T cell receptor delta chain was captured in a study of γδ T cells in repeated Plasmodium falciparum infection. Study-wide background: Timepoints: baseline, immediately before selected infections, and 21 days after every infection. Malian repertoires were sampled cross-sectionally without transmission and longitudinally through febrile malaria.

Flow sorting of PBMC yielded separate Vgamma9/Vdelta2+ and Vdelta2-negative gammadelta T cell populations for bulk repertoire analysis. The CDR3 spans 21 residues. CDR1 and CDR2 (germline): TSWWSYY, QGS. As concerns this clone: The antigen remains unidentified. Given a far larger clone just one base away, this is likely a sequencing read error. Additional DNA sequences in this sample encode the identical CDR3.

Study results and limitations: Malian children's Vdelta2-negative repertoires appeared more expanded and less diverse than Australians'. Over time and infection, Vgamma9/Vdelta2+ repertoires remained highly stable and polyclonal.

TCRdb re-called clones from the multiplex PCR reads via CATT. Of 70,000 to 95,000 delta-chain clones listed, 1.4% are singletons. The rearrangement uses TRDV1 and TRDJ1; 10 positions match TRDD3. Matching the DNA to germline supplied the J gene, which TCRdb does not give. The receptor's source is a pool of human donors (malaria-infected and uninfected, not separated). Source material: gamma-delta T cells from blood. CDR3 in DNA: TGTGCTCTTGGGGAATGCCACCTAGACCGCGGGGGATACGGGTACACCGACAAACTCATCTTT. Translation: CALGECHLDRGGYGYTDKLIF.